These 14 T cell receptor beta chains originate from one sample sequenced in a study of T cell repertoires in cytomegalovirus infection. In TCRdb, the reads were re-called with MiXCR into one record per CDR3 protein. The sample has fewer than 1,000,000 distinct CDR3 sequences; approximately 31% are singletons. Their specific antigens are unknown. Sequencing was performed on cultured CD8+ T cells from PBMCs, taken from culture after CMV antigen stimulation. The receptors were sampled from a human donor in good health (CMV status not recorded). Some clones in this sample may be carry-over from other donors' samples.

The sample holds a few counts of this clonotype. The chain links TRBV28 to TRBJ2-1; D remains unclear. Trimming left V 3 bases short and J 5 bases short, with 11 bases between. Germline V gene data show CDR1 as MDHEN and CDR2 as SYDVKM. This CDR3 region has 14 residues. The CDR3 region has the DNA TGTGCCAGCAGTTTTATTGGAGACAACAATGAGCAGTTCTTC. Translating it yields CASSFIGDNNEQFF.

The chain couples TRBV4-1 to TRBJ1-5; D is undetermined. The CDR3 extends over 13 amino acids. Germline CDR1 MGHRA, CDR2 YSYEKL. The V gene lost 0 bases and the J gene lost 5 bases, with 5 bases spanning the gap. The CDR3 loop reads CASSQDTYQPQHF. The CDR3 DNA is TGCGCCAGCAGCCAAGACACCTATCAGCCCCAGCATTTT.

The CDR3: CASSLKAGPIREQFF. The CDR3 DNA reads as TGTGCCAGCAGCCTCAAAGCTGGGCCGATTCGTGAGCAGTTCTTC. The chain combines TRBV14 with TRBJ2-1; no reliable D call. Germline CDR1 is SGHDN and CDR2 is FVKESK. The CDR3 runs 15 residues. V was trimmed by 4 bases and J by 9 bases, leaving 19 bases between them.

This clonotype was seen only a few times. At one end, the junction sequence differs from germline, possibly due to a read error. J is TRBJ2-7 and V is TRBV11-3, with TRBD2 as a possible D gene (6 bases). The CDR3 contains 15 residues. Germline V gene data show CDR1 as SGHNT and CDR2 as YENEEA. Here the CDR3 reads CASILAPGDGYEQYF. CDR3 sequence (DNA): TGTGCCAGCATCTTAGCCCCGGGGGACGGCTACGAGCAGTACTTC.

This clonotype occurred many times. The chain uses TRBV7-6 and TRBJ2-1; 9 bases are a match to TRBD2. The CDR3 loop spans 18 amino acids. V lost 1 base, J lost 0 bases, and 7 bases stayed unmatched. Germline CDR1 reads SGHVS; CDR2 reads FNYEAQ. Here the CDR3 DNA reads TGTGCCAGCAGCTTAGGGGTAGCGGGGGCGACCTCCTACAATGAGCAGTTCTTC. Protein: CASSLGVAGATSYNEQFF.

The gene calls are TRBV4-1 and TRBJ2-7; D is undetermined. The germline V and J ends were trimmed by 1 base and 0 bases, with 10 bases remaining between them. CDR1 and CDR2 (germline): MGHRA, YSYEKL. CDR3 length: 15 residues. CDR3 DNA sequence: TGCGCCAGCAGCCAAGGTCAGGACCACTCCTACGAGCAGTACTTC. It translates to CASSQGQDHSYEQYF.

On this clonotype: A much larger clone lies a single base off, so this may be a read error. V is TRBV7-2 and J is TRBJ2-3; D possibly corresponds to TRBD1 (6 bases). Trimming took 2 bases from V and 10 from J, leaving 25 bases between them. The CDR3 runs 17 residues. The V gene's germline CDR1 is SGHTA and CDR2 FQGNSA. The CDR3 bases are TGTGCCAGCAGCTTAACGCGACAGGACCGAGATCGAGGTGCGCAGTATTTT. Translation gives CASSLTRQDRDRGAQYF.

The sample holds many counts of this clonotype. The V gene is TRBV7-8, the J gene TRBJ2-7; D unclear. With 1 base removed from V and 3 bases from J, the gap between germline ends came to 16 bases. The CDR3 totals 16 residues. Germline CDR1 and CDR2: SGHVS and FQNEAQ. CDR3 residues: CASSLGVPGVGYEQYV. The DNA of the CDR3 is TGTGCCAGCAGCTTAGGGGTGCCCGGAGTTGGCTACGAGCAGTACGTC.

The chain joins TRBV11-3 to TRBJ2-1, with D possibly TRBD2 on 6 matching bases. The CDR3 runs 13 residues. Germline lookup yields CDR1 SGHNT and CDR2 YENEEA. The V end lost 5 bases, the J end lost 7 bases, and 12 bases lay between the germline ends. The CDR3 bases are TGTGCCAGCAGCAGGGCTAGCGTAAATGAGCAGTTCTTC. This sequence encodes CASSRASVNEQFF.

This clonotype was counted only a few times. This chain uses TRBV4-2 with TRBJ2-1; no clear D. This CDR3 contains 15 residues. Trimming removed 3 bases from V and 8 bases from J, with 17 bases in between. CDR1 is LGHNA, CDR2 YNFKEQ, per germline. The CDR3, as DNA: TGTGCCAGCAGCCACCCCACTATTGGGTTTTATGAGCAGTTCTTC. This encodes CASSHPTIGFYEQFF.

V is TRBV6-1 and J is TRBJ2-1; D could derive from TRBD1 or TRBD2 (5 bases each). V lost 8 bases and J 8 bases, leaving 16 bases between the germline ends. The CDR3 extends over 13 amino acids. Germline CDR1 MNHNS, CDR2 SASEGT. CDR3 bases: TGTGCCAGCCGGGCGGACATTAGCGATGAGCAGTTCTTC. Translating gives CASRADISDEQFF.

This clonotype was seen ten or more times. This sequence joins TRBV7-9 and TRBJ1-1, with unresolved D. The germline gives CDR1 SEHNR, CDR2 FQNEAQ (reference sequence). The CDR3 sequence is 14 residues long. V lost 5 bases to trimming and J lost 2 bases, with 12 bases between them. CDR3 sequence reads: CASSPTDLNTEAFF. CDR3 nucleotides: TGTGCCAGCAGCCCCACGGACTTAAACACTGAAGCTTTCTTT.

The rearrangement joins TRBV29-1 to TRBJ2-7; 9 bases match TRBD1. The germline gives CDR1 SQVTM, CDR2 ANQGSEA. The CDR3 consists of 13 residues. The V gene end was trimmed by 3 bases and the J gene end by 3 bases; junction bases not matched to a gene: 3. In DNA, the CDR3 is TGCAGCGTTGATACGGGACAGGGCTACGAGCAGTACTTC. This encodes CSVDTGQGYEQYF.

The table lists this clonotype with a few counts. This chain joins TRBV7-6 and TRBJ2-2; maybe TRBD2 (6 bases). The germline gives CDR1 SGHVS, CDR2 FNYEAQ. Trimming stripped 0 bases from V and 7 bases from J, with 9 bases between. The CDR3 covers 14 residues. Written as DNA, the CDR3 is TGTGCCAGCAGCTTAGCGGCCGGGGGCGGGGAGCTGTTTTTT. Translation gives CASSLAAGGGELFF.